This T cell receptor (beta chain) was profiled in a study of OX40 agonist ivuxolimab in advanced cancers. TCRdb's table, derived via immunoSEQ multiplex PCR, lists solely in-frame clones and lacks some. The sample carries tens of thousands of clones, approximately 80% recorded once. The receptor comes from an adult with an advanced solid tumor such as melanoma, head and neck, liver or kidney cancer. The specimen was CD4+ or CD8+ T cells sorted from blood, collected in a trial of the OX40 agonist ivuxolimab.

For the CDR3, the DNA is TGTGCCAGTGAGGGCCCTTCTGAAGCTTTCTTT. Translated: CASEGPSEAFF. The genes are TRBV25-1 and TRBJ1-1; the D is unclear. Per germline, CDR1 MGHDK and CDR2 SYGVNS. V was trimmed by 9 bases and J by 6 bases, leaving 11 bases between them. The CDR3 has 11 residues.